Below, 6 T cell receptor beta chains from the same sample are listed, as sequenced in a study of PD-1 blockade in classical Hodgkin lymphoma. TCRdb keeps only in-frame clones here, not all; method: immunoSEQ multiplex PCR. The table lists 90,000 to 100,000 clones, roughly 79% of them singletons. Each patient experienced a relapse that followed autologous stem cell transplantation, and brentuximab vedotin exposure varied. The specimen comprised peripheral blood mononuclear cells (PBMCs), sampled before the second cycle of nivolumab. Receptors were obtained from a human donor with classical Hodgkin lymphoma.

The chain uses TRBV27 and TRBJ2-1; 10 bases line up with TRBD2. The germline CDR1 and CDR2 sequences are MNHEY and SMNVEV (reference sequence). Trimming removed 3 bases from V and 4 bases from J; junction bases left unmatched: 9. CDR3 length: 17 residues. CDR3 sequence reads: CASSFSGRTGPYNEQFF. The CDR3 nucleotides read TGTGCCAGCAGTTTTAGCGGGAGGACCGGGCCTTACAATGAGCAGTTCTTC.

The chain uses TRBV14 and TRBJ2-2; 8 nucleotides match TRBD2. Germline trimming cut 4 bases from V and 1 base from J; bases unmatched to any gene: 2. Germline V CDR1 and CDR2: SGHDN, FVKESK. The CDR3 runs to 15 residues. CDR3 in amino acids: CASSLLAGNTGELFF. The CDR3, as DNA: TGTGCCAGCAGCCTCCTAGCGGGGAACACCGGGGAGCTGTTTTTT.

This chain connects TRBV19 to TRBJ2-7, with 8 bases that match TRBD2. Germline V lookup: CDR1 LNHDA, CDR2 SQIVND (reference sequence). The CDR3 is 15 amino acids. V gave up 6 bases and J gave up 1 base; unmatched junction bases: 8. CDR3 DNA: TGTGCCAGTAGGATCACTAGCGGTACATCCTACGAGCAGTACTTC. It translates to CASRITSGTSYEQYF.

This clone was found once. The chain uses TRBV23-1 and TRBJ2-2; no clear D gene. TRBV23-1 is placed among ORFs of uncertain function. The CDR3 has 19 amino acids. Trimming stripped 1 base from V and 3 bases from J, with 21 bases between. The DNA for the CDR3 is TGCGCCAGCAGTCAATTCCTCCTGCTAGAGTCGGGTTACACCGGGGAGCTGTTTTTT. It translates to CASSQFLLLESGYTGELFF.

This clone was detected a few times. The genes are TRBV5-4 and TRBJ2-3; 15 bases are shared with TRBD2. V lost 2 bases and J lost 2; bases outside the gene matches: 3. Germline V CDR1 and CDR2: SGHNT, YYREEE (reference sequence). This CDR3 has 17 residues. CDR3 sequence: CASSFGLAGGTTDTQYF. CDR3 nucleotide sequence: TGTGCCAGCAGCTTCGGACTAGCGGGAGGGACCACAGATACGCAGTATTTT.

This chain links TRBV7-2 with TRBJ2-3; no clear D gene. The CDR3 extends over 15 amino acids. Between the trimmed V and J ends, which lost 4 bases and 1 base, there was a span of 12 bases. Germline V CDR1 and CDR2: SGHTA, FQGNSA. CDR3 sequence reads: CASSSRILRTDTQYF. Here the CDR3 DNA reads TGTGCCAGCAGCTCCCGGATCCTTCGCACAGATACGCAGTATTTT.